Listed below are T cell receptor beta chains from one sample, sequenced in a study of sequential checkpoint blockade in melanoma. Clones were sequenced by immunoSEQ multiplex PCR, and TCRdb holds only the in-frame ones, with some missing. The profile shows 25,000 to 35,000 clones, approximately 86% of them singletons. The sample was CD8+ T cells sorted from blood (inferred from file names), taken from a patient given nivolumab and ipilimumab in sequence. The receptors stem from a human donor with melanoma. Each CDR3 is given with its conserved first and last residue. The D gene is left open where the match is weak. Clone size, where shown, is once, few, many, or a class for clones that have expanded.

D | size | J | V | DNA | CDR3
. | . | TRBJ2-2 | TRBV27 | TGTGCCAGCAGTTTATTGGCCTCTAACACCGGGGAGCTGTTTTTT | CASSLLASNTGELFF
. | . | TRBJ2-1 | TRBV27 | TGTGCCAGCAGTTTAGCGGGTTTAACACGGGATGAGCAGTTCTTC | CASSLAGLTRDEQFF
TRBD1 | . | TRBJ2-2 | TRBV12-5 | TGTGCTAGTGGTACCACAGGGGGCTACACCGGGGAGCTGTTTTTT | CASGTTGGYTGELFF
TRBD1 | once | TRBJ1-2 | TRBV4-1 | TGCGCCAGCAGCCTGCGAGACAGGGGATTAGACTATGGCTACACCTTC | CASSLRDRGLDYGYTF
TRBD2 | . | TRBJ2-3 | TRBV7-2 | TGTGCCAGCAGCTCGCCACTAGCGGGTCTTATCACAGATACGCAGTATTTT | CASSSPLAGLITDTQYF
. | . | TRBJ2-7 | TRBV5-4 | TGTGCCAGCAGCTTGGAGGGGGAGGAGCAGTACTTC | CASSLEGEEQYF
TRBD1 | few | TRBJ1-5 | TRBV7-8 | TGTGCCAGCAGTTTTTGGACAGGGACCGATCAGCCCCAGCATTTT | CASSFWTGTDQPQHF
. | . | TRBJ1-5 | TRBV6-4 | TGTGCCAGCAGTCCGGACTTCTACCAGCCCCAGCATTTT | CASSPDFYQPQHF
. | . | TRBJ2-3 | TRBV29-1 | TGCAGCGCTGATTACACAGATACGCAGTATTTT | CSADYTDTQYF
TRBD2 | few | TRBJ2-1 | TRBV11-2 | TGTGCCAGCAGCCAGAAACGGGGGGGTGGATACAATGAGCAGTTCTTC | CASSQKRGGGYNEQFF
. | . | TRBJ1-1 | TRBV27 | TGTGCCAGCAGTTTATCGGTAGGGGTCTACACTGAAGCTTTCTTT | CASSLSVGVYTEAFF
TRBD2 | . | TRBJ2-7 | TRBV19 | TGTGCCACGGGGGGGATCTACGAGCAGTACTTC | CATGGIYEQYF
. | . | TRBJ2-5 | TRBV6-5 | TGTGCCAGCAGTTACCGCAGTGCCCAAGTCGAGACCCAGTACTTC | CASSYRSAQVETQYF
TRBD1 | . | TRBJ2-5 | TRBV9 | TGTGCCAGCAGCATGGGACAGCTCCAAGAGACCCAGTACTTC | CASSMGQLQETQYF
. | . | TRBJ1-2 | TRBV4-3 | TGCGCCAGCAGCCCCCACGGGATATACTATGGCTACACCTTC | CASSPHGIYYGYTF
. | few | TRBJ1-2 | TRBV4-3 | TGCGCCAGCAGCCAAGAGGCAGGGGAGTATGGCTACACCTTC | CASSQEAGEYGYTF
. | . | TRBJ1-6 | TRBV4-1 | TGCGCCAGCGGAGACCGGAGCTCCTATAATTCACCCCTCCACTTT | CASGDRSSYNSPLHF
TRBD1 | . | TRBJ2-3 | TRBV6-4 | TGTGCCAGCAGTGCCGGGACAGGGGGGGCAGATACGCAGTATTTT | CASSAGTGGADTQYF
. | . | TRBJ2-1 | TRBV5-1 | TGCGCCAGCGGGGGCCATAGCCCCTACAATGAGCAGTTCTTC | CASGGHSPYNEQFF
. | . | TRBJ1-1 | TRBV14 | TGTGCCAGCAGCCAAGTTGGGACTTTCCCTGAAGCTTTCTTT | CASSQVGTFPEAFF
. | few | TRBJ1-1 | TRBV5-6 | TGTGCCAGCAGCTCCTTTAACCCGCCGGGCACTGAAGCTTTCTTT | CASSSFNPPGTEAFF
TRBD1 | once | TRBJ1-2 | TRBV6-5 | TGTGCCAGCTCGGAGACAGGGGAAGGCTATGGCTACACCTTC | CASSETGEGYGYTF
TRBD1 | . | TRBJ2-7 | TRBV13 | TGTGCCAGCAGCCCCGGGGACAGTTCCTACGAGCAGTACTTC | CASSPGDSSYEQYF
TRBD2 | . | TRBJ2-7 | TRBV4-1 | TGTGCCAGCAGCCCGGGACTAGCGGAGTACGAGCAGTACTTC | CASSPGLAEYEQYF
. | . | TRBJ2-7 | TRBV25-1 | TGTGCCAGCAGTGCAAGGGGTCGGGAGCAGTACTTC | CASSARGREQYF
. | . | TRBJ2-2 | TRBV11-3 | TGTGCCAGCAGCTTAGGGCCGCCCTCCGGGGAGCTGTTTTTT | CASSLGPPSGELFF
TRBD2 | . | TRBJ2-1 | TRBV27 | TGTGCCAGCAGTTGGCCTAGCGGTTCCTACAATGAGCAGTTCTTC | CASSWPSGSYNEQFF
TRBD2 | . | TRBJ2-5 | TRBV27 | TGTGCCAGCAGATCTCTAGCGGGGCCCTGGGAGACCCAGTACTTC | CASRSLAGPWETQYF
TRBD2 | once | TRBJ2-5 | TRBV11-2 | TGTGCCAGCAGCTTGGTAGCGGGAGAGACCCAGTACTTC | CASSLVAGETQYF
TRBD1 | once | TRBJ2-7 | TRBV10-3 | TGTGCCATCAGGGAGACAGGGGGCTCCTACGAGCAGTACTTC | CAIRETGGSYEQYF
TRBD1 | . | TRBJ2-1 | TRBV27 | TGTGCCAGCAGGGGGACAGGGTACTACAATGAGCAGTTCTTC | CASRGTGYYNEQFF
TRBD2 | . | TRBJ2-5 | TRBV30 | TGTGCCTGGAGTGTAGGGCTAGCGGGGGCCGGGAAAGAGACCCAGTACTTC | CAWSVGLAGAGKETQYF
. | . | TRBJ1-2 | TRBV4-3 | TGCGCCAGCAGCCAAGACAGGGAGGCCTATGGCTACACCTTC | CASSQDREAYGYTF
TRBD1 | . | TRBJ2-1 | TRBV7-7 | TGTGCCAGCAGCCCCTCTGCCGGGACAGTGTATGGTGAGCAGTTCTTC | CASSPSAGTVYGEQFF
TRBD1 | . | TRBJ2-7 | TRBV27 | TGTGCCAGCAGTCGAGAGACCGGGACAGGGTCGCGGGAGCAGTACTTC | CASSRETGTGSREQYF
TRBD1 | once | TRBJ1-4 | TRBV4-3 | TGCGCCAGCAGCCAAGATATAGGGACAGGGAGTGAAAAACTGTTTTTT | CASSQDIGTGSEKLFF
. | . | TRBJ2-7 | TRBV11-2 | TGTGCCAGCAGCTTAGGGCACCCCGAGCAGTACTTC | CASSLGHPEQYF
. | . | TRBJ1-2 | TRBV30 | TGTGCCTGGAGTGACAGTAACTATGGCTACACCTTC | CAWSDSNYGYTF
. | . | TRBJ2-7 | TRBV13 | TGTGCCAGCAGCTTAGACCCGGGTGCCTACGAGCAGTACTTC | CASSLDPGAYEQYF
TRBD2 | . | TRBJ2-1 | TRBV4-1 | TGCGCCAGCAGCCCTAGCGGGAGGGGGACCTACAATGAGCAGTTCTTC | CASSPSGRGTYNEQFF
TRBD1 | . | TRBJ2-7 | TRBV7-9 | TGTGCCAGCAGCTTAGTCCCCAGGGGGTTGGTCAACGAGCAGTACTTC | CASSLVPRGLVNEQYF
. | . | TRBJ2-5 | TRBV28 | TGTGCCAGCAGTTTAATATTGGAGAGCGGGACCCAGTACTTC | CASSLILESGTQYF
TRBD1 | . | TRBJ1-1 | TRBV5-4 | TGTGCCAGCAGCTCCGACAGGGGGGATGCTTTCTTT | CASSSDRGDAFF
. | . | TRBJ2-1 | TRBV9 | TGTGCCAGCAGCGAAGGGCAGGGTGAAGTCTACAATGAGCAGTTCTTC | CASSEGQGEVYNEQFF
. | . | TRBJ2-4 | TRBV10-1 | TGCGCCAGCAGTGAGGGGGAAGGGGCAGGAAACATTCAGTACTTC | CASSEGEGAGNIQYF
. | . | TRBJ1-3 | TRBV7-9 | TGTGCCAGCAGCCACACAGTGAACCCTGGAAACACCATATATTTT | CASSHTVNPGNTIYF
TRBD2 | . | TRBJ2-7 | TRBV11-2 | TGTGCCAGCAGCCTACTAGCGGGGCCGACCTACGAGCAGTACTTC | CASSLLAGPTYEQYF
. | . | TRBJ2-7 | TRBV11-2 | TGTGCCAGCAGCCCCGTCGCGGCCACCTACGAGCAGTACTTC | CASSPVAATYEQYF
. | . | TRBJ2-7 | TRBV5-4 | TGTGCCCCCAGGGCCCTCCTCTCCTACGAGCAGTACTTC | CAPRALLSYEQYF
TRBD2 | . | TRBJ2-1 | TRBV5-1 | TGCGCCAGCAGCTTCACGGCTAGCGGGTACAATGAGCAGTTCTTC | CASSFTASGYNEQFF